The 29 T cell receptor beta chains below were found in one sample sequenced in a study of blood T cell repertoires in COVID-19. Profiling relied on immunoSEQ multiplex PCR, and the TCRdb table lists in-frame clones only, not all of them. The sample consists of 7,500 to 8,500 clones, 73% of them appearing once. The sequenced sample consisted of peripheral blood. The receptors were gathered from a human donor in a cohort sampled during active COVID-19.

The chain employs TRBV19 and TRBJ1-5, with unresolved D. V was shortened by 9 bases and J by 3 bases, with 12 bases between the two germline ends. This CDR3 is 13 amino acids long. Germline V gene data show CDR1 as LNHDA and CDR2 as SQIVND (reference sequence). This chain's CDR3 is CASHSVLNQPQHF. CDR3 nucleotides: TGTGCCAGCCACAGTGTACTCAATCAGCCCCAGCATTTT.

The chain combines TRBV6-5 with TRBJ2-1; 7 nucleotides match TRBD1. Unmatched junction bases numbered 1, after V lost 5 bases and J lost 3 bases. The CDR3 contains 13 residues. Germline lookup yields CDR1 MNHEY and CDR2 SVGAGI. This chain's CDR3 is CASSQGDYNEQFF. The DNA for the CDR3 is TGTGCCAGCAGTCAGGGGGACTACAATGAGCAGTTCTTC.

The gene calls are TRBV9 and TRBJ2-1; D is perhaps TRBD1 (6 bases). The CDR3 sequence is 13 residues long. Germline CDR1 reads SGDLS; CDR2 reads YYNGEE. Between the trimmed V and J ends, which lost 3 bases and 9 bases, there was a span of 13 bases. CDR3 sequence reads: CASSDVLRGEQFF. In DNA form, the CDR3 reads TGTGCCAGCAGCGACGTCCTCAGGGGTGAGCAGTTCTTC.

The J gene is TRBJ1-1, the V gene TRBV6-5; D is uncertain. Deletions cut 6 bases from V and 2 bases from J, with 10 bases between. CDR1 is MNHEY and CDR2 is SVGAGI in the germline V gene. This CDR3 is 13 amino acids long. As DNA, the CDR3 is TGTGCCAGCAGGATCCCAACTAACACTGAAGCTTTCTTT. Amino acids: CASRIPTNTEAFF.

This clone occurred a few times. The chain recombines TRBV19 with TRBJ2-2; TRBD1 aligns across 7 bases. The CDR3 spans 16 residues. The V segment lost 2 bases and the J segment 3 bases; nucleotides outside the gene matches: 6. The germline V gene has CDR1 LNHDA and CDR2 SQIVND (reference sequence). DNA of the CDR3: TGTGCCAGTAGTATATTAAGGGACAGCTACACCGGGGAGCTGTTTTTT. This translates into CASSILRDSYTGELFF.

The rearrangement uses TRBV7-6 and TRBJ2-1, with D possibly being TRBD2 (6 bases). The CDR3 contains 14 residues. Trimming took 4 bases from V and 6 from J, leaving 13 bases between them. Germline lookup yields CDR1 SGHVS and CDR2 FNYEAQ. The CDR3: CASSSGGFSNEQFF. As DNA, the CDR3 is TGTGCCAGCAGCTCCGGGGGATTCTCCAATGAGCAGTTCTTC.

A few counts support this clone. CDR3 DNA: TGTGCCAGCAGTTTGGGGGGGGACACTGAAGCTTTCTTT. Amino acid sequence: CASSLGGDTEAFF. The chain combines TRBV27 with TRBJ1-1, with a weak D call TRBD1 (5 bases). V shed 3 bases and J shed 3 bases, with 8 bases lying between them. Germline values: CDR1 MNHEY, CDR2 SMNVEV (reference sequence). The CDR3 spans 13 residues.

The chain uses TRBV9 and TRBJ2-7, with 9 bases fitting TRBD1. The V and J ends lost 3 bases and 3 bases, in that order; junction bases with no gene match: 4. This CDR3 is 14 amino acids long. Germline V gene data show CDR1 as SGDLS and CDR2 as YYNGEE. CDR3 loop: CASSEGTGNYEQYF. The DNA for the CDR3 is TGTGCCAGCAGCGAAGGGACAGGGAACTACGAGCAGTACTTC.

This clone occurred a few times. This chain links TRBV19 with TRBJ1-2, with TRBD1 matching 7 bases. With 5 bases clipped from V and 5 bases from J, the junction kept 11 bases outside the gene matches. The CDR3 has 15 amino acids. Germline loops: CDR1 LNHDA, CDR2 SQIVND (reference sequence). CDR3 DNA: TGTGCCAGTAGTTCCGGGACAGTCGCCCCTTATGGCTACACCTTC. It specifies CASSSGTVAPYGYTF.

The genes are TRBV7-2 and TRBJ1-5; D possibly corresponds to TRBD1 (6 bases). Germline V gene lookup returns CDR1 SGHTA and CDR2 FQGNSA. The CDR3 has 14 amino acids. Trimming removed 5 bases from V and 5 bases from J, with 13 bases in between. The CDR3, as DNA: TGTGCCAGCAGCCTTACAGGGAAGCATCAGCCCCAGCATTTT. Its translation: CASSLTGKHQPQHF.

The CDR3 sequence is CASRTGAGNTIYF. CDR3 coding DNA: TGTGCCAGCAGAACAGGGGCTGGAAACACCATATATTTT. The V and J genes are TRBV28 and TRBJ1-3; 7 nucleotides agree with TRBD1. This CDR3 has 13 amino acids. Unmatched junction bases numbered 1, after V lost 6 bases and J lost 2 bases. Germline CDR1 is MDHEN and CDR2 is SYDVKM.

The DNA for the CDR3 is TGTGCCAGCAGGTCCGGGGACTCAGAAGCTTTCTTT. It codes for CASRSGDSEAFF. This chain connects TRBV5-4 to TRBJ1-1; D may be TRBD1 (5 bases). The CDR3 has 12 residues. Germline V gene lookup returns CDR1 SGHNT and CDR2 YYREEE (reference sequence). Between the trimmed V and J ends, which lost 5 bases and 8 bases, there was a span of 13 bases.

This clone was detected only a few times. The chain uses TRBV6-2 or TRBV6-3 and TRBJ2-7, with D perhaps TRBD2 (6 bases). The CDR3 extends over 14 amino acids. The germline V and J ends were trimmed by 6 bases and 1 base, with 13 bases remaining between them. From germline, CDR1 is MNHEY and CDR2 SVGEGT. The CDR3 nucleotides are TGTGCCAGCAGCCCCCGGACTAATTCCTACGAGCAGTACTTC. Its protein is CASSPRTNSYEQYF.

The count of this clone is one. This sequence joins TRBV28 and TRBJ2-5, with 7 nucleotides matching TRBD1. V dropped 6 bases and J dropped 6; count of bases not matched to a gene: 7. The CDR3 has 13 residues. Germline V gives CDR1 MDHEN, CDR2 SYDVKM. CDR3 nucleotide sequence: TGTGCCAGCAGCGAGACAGGGCTGAAGACCCAGTACTTC. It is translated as CASSETGLKTQYF.

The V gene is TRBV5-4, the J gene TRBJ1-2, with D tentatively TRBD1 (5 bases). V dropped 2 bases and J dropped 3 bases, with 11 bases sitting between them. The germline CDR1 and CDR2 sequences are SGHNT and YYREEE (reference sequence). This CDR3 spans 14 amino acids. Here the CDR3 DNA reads TGTGCCAGCAGCTTCTGGGGCGCCCACTATGGCTACACCTTC. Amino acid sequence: CASSFWGAHYGYTF.

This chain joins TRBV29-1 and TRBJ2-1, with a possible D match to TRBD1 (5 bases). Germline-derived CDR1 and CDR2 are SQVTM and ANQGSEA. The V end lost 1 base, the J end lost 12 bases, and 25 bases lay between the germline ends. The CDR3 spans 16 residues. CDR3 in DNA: TGCAGCGTTGAAGGCGAAATCGGCCAACCAGGGCGGTTGCAGTTCTTC. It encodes CSVEGEIGQPGRLQFF.

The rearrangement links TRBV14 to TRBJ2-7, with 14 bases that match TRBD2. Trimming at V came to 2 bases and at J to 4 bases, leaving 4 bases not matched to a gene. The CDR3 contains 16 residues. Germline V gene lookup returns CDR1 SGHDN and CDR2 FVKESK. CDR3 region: CASSQPGTSGSYEQYF. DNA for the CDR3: TGTGCCAGCAGCCAACCCGGGACTAGCGGGAGTTACGAGCAGTACTTC.

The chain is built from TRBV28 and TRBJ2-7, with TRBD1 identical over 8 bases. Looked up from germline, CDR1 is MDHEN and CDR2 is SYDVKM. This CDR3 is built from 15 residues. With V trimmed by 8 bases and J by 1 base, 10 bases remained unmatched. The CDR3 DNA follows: TGTGCCAGCCTCCCCAGGGGGCTACCTTCCTACGAGCAGTACTTC. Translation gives CASLPRGLPSYEQYF.

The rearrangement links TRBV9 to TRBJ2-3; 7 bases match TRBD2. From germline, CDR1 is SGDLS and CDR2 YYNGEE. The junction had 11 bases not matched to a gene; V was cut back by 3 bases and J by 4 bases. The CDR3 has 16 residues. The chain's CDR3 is CASSGGASGASDTQYF. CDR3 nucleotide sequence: TGTGCCAGCAGCGGTGGGGCTAGCGGAGCCTCAGATACGCAGTATTTT.

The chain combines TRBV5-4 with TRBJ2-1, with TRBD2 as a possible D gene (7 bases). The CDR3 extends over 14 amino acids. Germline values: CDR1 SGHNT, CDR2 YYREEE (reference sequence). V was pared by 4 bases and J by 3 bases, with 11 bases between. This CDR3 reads CASSRGAVYNEQFF. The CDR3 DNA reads TGTGCCAGCAGCCGGGGGGCTGTCTACAATGAGCAGTTCTTC.

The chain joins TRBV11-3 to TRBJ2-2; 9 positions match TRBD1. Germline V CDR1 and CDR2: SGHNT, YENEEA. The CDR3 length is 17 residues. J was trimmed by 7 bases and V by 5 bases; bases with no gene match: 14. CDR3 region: CASSPSWGTGIIGELFF. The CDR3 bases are TGTGCCAGCAGCCCCTCTTGGGGGACAGGGATAATCGGGGAGCTGTTTTTT.

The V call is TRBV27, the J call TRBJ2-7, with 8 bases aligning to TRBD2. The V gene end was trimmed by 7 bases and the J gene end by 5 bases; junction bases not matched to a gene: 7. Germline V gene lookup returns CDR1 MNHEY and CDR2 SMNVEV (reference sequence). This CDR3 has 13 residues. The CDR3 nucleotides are TGTGCCAGCACCACCACGGGAGGGGACGAGCAGTACTTC. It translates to CASTTTGGDEQYF.

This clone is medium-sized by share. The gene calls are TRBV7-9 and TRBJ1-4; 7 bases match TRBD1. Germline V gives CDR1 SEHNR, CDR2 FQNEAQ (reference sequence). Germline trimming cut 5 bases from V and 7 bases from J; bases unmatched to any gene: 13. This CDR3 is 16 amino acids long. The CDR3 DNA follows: TGTGCCAGCAGCCAACCTAAACCGGGACAGCGTGAAAAACTGTTTTTT. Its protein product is CASSQPKPGQREKLFF.

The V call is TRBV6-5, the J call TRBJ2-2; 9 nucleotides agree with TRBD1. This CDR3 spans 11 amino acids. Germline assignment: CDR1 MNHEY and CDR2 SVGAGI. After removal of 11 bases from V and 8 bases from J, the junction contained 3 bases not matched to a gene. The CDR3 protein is CASGTGGELFF. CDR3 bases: TGTGCCTCCGGGACAGGGGGGGAGCTGTTTTTT.

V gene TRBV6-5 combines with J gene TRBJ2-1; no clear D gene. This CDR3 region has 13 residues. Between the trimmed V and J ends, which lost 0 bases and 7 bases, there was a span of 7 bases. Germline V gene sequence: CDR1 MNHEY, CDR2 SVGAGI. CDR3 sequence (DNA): TGTGCCAGCAGTTACTCCCCTCGGAATGAGCAGTTCTTC. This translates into CASSYSPRNEQFF.

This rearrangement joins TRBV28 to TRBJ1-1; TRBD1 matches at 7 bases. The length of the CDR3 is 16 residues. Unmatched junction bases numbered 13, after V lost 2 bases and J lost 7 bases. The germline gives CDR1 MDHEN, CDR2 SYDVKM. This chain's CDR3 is CASSLATTGEEGEAFF. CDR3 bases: TGTGCCAGCAGTTTAGCCACCACAGGGGAAGAGGGTGAAGCTTTCTTT.

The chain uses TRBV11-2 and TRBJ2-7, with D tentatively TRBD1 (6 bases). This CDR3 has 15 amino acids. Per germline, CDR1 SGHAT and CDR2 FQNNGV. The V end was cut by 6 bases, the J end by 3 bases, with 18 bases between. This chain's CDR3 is CASSAKTGTIYEQYF. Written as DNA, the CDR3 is TGTGCCAGCAGTGCTAAAACCGGGACAATCTACGAGCAGTACTTC.

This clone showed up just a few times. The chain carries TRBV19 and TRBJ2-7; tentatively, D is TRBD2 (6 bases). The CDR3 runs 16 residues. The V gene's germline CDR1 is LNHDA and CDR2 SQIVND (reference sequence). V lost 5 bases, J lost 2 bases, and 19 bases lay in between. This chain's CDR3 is CASSAMEGLITYEQYF. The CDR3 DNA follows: TGTGCCAGTAGTGCAATGGAGGGGCTTATTACCTACGAGCAGTACTTC.

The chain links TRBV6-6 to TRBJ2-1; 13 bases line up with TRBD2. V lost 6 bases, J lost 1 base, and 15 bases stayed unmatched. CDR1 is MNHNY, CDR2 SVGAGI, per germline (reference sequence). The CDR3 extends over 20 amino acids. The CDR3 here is CASSRGGGTSGRASYNEQFF. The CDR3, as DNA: TGTGCCAGCAGCCGCGGGGGGGGCACTAGCGGGAGGGCTTCCTACAATGAGCAGTTCTTC.